Below are 25 T cell receptor beta chains sequenced from a single sample in a study of T cells in Graves' hyperthyroidism and ophthalmopathy. The investigators amplified TCR beta CDR3 regions from RNA transcripts. TCR CDR3 regions were first amplified by RT-PCR with HTBI primers. TCRdb analysed the multiplex PCR reads with MiXCR anew, one entry per CDR3 protein. The sample holds approximately 400,000 distinct CDR3 sequences, more than 12% seen once. The sample taken for sequencing was blood. These receptors all come from a man in his fifties with Graves' ophthalmopathy.

This clonotype was seen a few times. The chain employs TRBV6-2 or TRBV6-3 and TRBJ2-1; the D gene is possibly TRBD2 (5 bases). V was cut by 2 bases and J by 3 bases, with 14 bases left in between. This CDR3 region has 16 residues. Germline V gene sequence: CDR1 MNHEY, CDR2 SVGEGT. DNA of the CDR3: TGTGCCAGCAGTTACCGCCTAGGAGGAGGCTACAATGAGCAGTTCTTC. Protein product: CASSYRLGGGYNEQFF.

This clonotype turned up a few times. The chain has TRBV12-3 or TRBV12-4 and TRBJ2-3; D unresolved. The V end was cut by 3 bases, the J end by 5 bases, with 12 bases between. This CDR3 comprises 14 residues. The CDR3 DNA is TGTGCCAGCAGTTTTTCCCGAGAGCGAGATACGCAGTATTTT. It codes for CASSFSRERDTQYF.

The V call is TRBV10-3, the J call TRBJ2-5, with D perhaps TRBD1 or TRBD2 (5 bases each). Trimming cost V 10 bases and J 1 base, with 16 bases left between them. CDR1 is ENHRY, CDR2 SYGVKD, per germline. There are 14 residues in the CDR3. The CDR3 protein is CATALSGAQETQYF. CDR3 coding DNA: TGTGCCACAGCTCTCTCCGGGGCCCAAGAGACCCAGTACTTC.

This clonotype was counted a few times. The gene calls are TRBV27 and TRBJ2-2, with 7 bases aligning to TRBD2. The trim removed 5 bases at V and 0 bases at J, leaving 12 bases unmatched. CDR1 MNHEY and CDR2 SMNVEV come from the germline V gene (reference sequence). CDR3 size: 18 residues. This CDR3 reads CASSRIRAGPTNTGELFF. For the CDR3, the DNA is TGTGCCAGCAGTCGTATCCGAGCGGGACCAACGAACACCGGGGAGCTGTTTTTT.

The rearrangement joins TRBV5-4 to TRBJ1-3; D may be TRBD1 (5 bases). CDR3 length: 16 residues. The germline V gene encodes CDR1 SGHNT and CDR2 YYREEE (reference sequence). V lost 0 bases and J lost 4, with 14 bases in between. The CDR3: CASSLVGAGTGNTIYF. The DNA of the CDR3 is TGTGCCAGCAGCTTGGTAGGTGCAGGGACCGGAAACACCATATATTTT. Full variable domain (missing parts from reference TRBV5-4 and TRBJ1-3): ETGVTQSPTHLIKTRGQQVTLRCSSQSGHNTVSWYQQALGQGPQFIFQYYREEENGRGNFPPRFSGLQFPNYSSELNVNALELDDSALYLCASSLVGAGTGNTIYFGEGSWLTVV.

The rearrangement links TRBV4-1 to TRBJ2-7, with D unresolved. This CDR3 is 14 amino acids long. From germline, CDR1 is MGHRA and CDR2 YSYEKL. Trimming took 0 bases from V and 3 from J, leaving 9 bases between them. The CDR3 region is CASSQDGWNYEQYF. The CDR3 region has the DNA TGCGCCAGCAGCCAAGATGGGTGGAACTACGAGCAGTACTTC.

The sample holds one count of this clonotype. The V call is TRBV10-3, the J call TRBJ2-5; tentatively, D is TRBD1 (6 bases). The CDR3 length is 16 residues. Deletions cut 4 bases from V and 0 bases from J, with 15 bases between. Germline V gene sequence: CDR1 ENHRY, CDR2 SYGVKD. The DNA of the CDR3 is TGTGCCATCAGTGCGAAAGAAGGACAGTACCAAGAGACCCAGTACTTC. Translated, it gives CAISAKEGQYQETQYF.

This clonotype was observed a few times. V is TRBV28 and J is TRBJ1-2; D gene unclear. This CDR3 region has 16 residues. The germline V and J ends were trimmed by 7 bases and 4 bases, with 22 bases remaining between them. Per the germline V gene, CDR1 is MDHEN and CDR2 is SYDVKM. CDR3 protein: CASTIKFEFRSYGYTF. The CDR3 DNA follows: TGTGCCAGCACCATAAAATTCGAGTTCCGGTCCTATGGCTACACCTTC.

This clonotype was counted at least ten times. This chain uses TRBV12-3 or TRBV12-4 with TRBJ1-1; D is unresolved. The CDR3 contains 14 residues. V lost 4 bases to trimming and J lost 2 bases, with 11 bases between them. DNA of the CDR3: TGTGCCAGCAGTTCCCTCCACCCAAACACTGAAGCTTTCTTT. Its translation is CASSSLHPNTEAFF.

This clonotype was recorded many times. The V and J genes are TRBV2 and TRBJ2-3; 7 bases map to TRBD1. CDR3 size: 15 residues. V dropped 1 base and J dropped 3; count of bases not matched to a gene: 4. Germline lookup yields CDR1 SNHLY and CDR2 FYNNEI. CDR3 coding DNA: TGTGCCAGCAGTGAAGGACAGGGTTGGACAGATACGCAGTATTTT. Its protein product is CASSEGQGWTDTQYF.

This clonotype was seen ten or more times. The rearrangement links TRBV5-1 to TRBJ2-7; the match to TRBD1 covers 7 bases. The CDR3 totals 15 residues. CDR1 and CDR2 from the germline V gene are SGHRS and YFSETQ. V was pared by 4 bases and J by 3 bases, with 10 bases of the junction left unmatched. The CDR3 nucleotides are TGCGCCAGCAGCCCCGAAGGGGCAGGGGGCTACGAGCAGTACTTC. Protein: CASSPEGAGGYEQYF.

This clonotype was recorded many times. V gene TRBV20-1 combines with J gene TRBJ2-5; tentative D call: TRBD2 (6 bases). This CDR3 is 14 amino acids long. Germline CDR1 reads DFQATT; CDR2 reads SNEGSKA (reference sequence). V was pared by 7 bases and J by 1 base, with 16 bases between. Here the CDR3 reads CSGSGLTIQETQYF. The CDR3, as DNA: TGCAGTGGGTCGGGACTGACAATCCAAGAGACCCAGTACTTC.

The chain combines TRBV7-9 with TRBJ1-4, with D possibly being TRBD1 (6 bases). Trimming left V 6 bases short and J 3 bases short, with 14 bases between. The CDR3 is made up of 15 amino acids. Germline V gene sequence: CDR1 SEHNR, CDR2 FQNEAQ (reference sequence). CDR3 loop: CASRKSGQSNEKLFF. DNA of the CDR3: TGTGCCAGCAGAAAGTCCGGACAGTCTAATGAAAAACTGTTTTTT.

The chain combines TRBV19 with TRBJ2-5; 7 nucleotides match TRBD2. CDR1 and CDR2 (germline): LNHDA, SQIVND (reference sequence). This CDR3 is 15 amino acids long. The V segment lost 5 bases and the J segment 0 bases; nucleotides outside the gene matches: 6. The CDR3 sequence is CASSRGAGNQETQYF. CDR3 sequence (DNA): TGTGCCAGTAGTCGAGGAGCGGGGAACCAAGAGACCCAGTACTTC.

Many counts were recorded for this clonotype. The genes are TRBV24-1 and TRBJ2-5; no definite D call. This CDR3 has 15 amino acids. The V and J ends lost 3 bases and 5 bases respectively, with 15 bases between them. The germline V gene has CDR1 KGHDR and CDR2 SFDVKD. CDR3 sequence reads: CATSDAAFRAETQYF. The CDR3 DNA reads as TGTGCCACCAGTGATGCGGCATTCCGGGCGGAGACCCAGTACTTC.

This clonotype has at least ten counts. The chain carries TRBV10-3 and TRBJ2-3, with 11 nucleotides matching TRBD2. Germline CDR1 reads ENHRY; CDR2 reads SYGVKD. The CDR3 runs to 18 residues. V was pared by 0 bases and J by 4 bases, with 9 bases of the junction left unmatched. The CDR3 is CAISESSTSGRWADTQYF. The CDR3 coding sequence is TGTGCCATCAGTGAGTCTTCAACTAGCGGGAGATGGGCAGATACGCAGTATTTT.

This clonotype was detected only a few times. This chain uses TRBV2 with TRBJ1-2, with D tentatively TRBD1 (5 bases). Germline-derived CDR1 and CDR2 are SNHLY and FYNNEI. V lost 6 bases to trimming and J lost 3 bases, with 11 bases between them. The CDR3 spans 13 residues. CDR3 bases: TGTGCCAGCAGACAAACAGGAGACTATGGCTACACCTTC. This translates into CASRQTGDYGYTF.

The chain carries TRBV18 and TRBJ2-5, with 12 bases matching TRBD1. This CDR3 comprises 19 residues. The V gene's germline CDR1 is KGHSH and CDR2 LQKENI. Germline trimming cut 1 base from V and 5 bases from J; bases unmatched to any gene: 14. The CDR3 sequence is CASSPRVGTGGQVRETQYF. The CDR3 DNA follows: TGTGCCAGCTCACCACGCGTCGGGACAGGGGGCCAGGTACGGGAGACCCAGTACTTC.

This clonotype was detected ten times or more. V and J are TRBV5-1 and TRBJ2-7; D remains ambiguous. CDR1 SGHRS and CDR2 YFSETQ come from the germline V gene. Between the trimmed V and J ends, which lost 3 bases and 3 bases, there was a span of 13 bases. The CDR3 spans 14 residues. As DNA, the CDR3 is TGCGCCAGCAGCTGGTACCCCGAGGACTACGAGCAGTACTTC. This gives the protein CASSWYPEDYEQYF. Full variable domain (rest looked up from reference TRBV5-1 and TRBJ2-7): KAGVTQTPRYLIKTRGQQVTLSCSPISGHRSVSWYQQTPGQGLQFLFEYFSETQRNKGNFPGRFSGRQFSNSRSEMNVSTLELGDSALYLCASSWYPEDYEQYFGPGTRLTVT.

This clonotype has just a few counts. J is TRBJ2-7 and V is TRBV4-1; 10 nucleotides line up with TRBD2. V lost 4 bases, J lost 4 bases, and 7 bases stayed unmatched. This CDR3 comprises 15 residues. In germline, CDR1 is MGHRA, CDR2 YSYEKL. The CDR3 spells CASSRPLAGVYEQYF. CDR3 DNA: TGCGCCAGCAGCCGCCCGCTAGCGGGAGTTTACGAGCAGTACTTC.

Only a few counts were recorded for this clonotype. The rearrangement uses TRBV29-1 and TRBJ1-1; TRBD1 matches 7 bases. Germline trimming cut 7 bases from V and 1 base from J; bases unmatched to any gene: 12. Germline V gene data show CDR1 as SQVTM and CDR2 as ANQGSEA. The CDR3 runs to 15 residues. CDR3 nucleotides: TGCAGCGCACATGGGACAGCGGGTAGGAACACTGAAGCTTTCTTT. Its translation is CSAHGTAGRNTEAFF.

This clonotype appeared a few times. The gene calls are TRBV20-1 and TRBJ2-7; D is possibly TRBD1 (6 bases). The CDR3 loop spans 14 amino acids. The germline gives CDR1 DFQATT, CDR2 SNEGSKA (reference sequence). V was pared by 2 bases and J by 6 bases, with 17 bases between. The CDR3 here is CSARPTDRPLEQYF. Here the CDR3 DNA reads TGCAGTGCTAGACCCACGGACAGACCTCTCGAGCAGTACTTC.

This clonotype was seen at least ten times. This chain connects TRBV28 to TRBJ1-6; D uncertain. The CDR3 spans 16 residues. V was cut by 4 bases and J by 5 bases, with 15 bases left in between. The germline V gene encodes CDR1 MDHEN and CDR2 SYDVKM. As DNA, the CDR3 is TGTGCCAGCAGTTGGTCCCCGCAGGCGAATAATTCACCCCTCCACTTT. This codes for CASSWSPQANNSPLHF.

This clonotype was observed many times. The V and J genes are TRBV29-1 and TRBJ1-2; D perhaps matches TRBD1 (6 bases). Looked up from germline, CDR1 is SQVTM and CDR2 is ANQGSEA. The CDR3 totals 11 residues. The ends were cut back, 7 bases at V and 7 bases at J, with 13 bases in the middle. CDR3 sequence (DNA): TGCAGCGCTGATAGGGGGGGTGGCTACACCTTC. Translating it yields CSADRGGGYTF.

The chain employs TRBV6-1 and TRBJ2-1; TRBD1 aligns across 10 bases. The CDR3 covers 14 residues. V lost 6 bases to trimming and J lost 9 bases; unmatched junction nucleotides: 8. Per the germline V gene, CDR1 is MNHNS and CDR2 is SASEGT. CDR3 in DNA: TGTGCCAGCAGAGCACCGGGACAGGGGACTGAGCAGTTCTTC. This gives the protein CASRAPGQGTEQFF.